The 32 T cell receptor beta chains reported below all come from one sample, sequenced in a study of cytomegalovirus exposure and HLA in healthy donors. Use of 60 Vbeta and 13 Jbeta primers characterized the PCR. Clones were sequenced by immunoSEQ multiplex PCR, and TCRdb holds only the in-frame ones, with some missing. The sample has 190,000 or so clones; approximately 78% are singletons. The sample comprised PBMCs. The receptors originated from a woman between 45 and 60 years old in good health and CMV-seropositive.

To note about this clone: One junction end does not reproduce the germline sequence, and a read error may be involved. V usage is TRBV7-9 and J usage is TRBJ2-2; possibly TRBD1 for D (5 bases). The CDR3 totals 16 residues. Germline CDR1 reads SEHNR; CDR2 reads FQNEAQ (reference sequence). CDR3 DNA sequence: TGTTCCAGCAGCTTAGGTCCCAGGGAGAACACCGGGGAGCTGTTTTTT. As protein: CSSSLGPRENTGELFF.

This clone has only one observation. CDR3 residues: CASSIVSGGSYNEQFF. The CDR3 DNA sequence: TGTGCCAGTAGTATTGTGAGCGGGGGTTCCTACAATGAGCAGTTCTTC. This sequence joins TRBV19 and TRBJ2-1; 8 bases agree with TRBD2. Germline lookup yields CDR1 LNHDA and CDR2 SQIVND (reference sequence). The CDR3 is 16 residues long. V lost 3 bases, J lost 1 base, and 5 bases stayed unmatched.

The chain couples TRBV5-1 to TRBJ2-1; 9 bases align to TRBD1. The CDR3 totals 15 residues. Germline V gene sequence: CDR1 SGHRS, CDR2 YFSETQ. J gave up 7 bases and V 3 bases, and 8 bases lay outside the gene matches. CDR3 amino acids: CASSSPGTGPNEQFF. CDR3 nucleotide sequence: TGCGCCAGCAGCTCCCCCGGGACAGGGCCGAATGAGCAGTTCTTC.

V and J are TRBV7-2 and TRBJ1-3; D is uncertain. This CDR3 spans 15 amino acids. V gave up 6 bases and J gave up 4 bases, with 16 bases separating them. The germline gives CDR1 SGHTA, CDR2 FQGNSA. CDR3 sequence: CASSILGAGGNTIYF. CDR3 DNA sequence: TGTGCCAGCAGTATACTCGGAGCCGGGGGAAACACCATATATTTT.

Points on this clone: The same CDR3 can be traced to other DNA sequences in this sample. This rearrangement joins TRBV28 to TRBJ2-5, with unresolved D. Trimming took 2 bases from V and 4 from J, leaving 5 bases between them. The germline gives CDR1 MDHEN, CDR2 SYDVKM. There are 12 residues in the CDR3. The CDR3 nucleotides read TGTGCCAGCAGTTTAAGGAGAGAGACCCAGTACTTC. It yields the protein CASSLRRETQYF.

The chain uses TRBV23-1 and TRBJ1-2; a possible D gene is TRBD1 (5 bases). TRBV23-1 is annotated as an ORF whose role is uncertain. This CDR3 has 14 amino acids. Trimming took off 2 bases at V and 3 bases at J, with 10 bases between the two ends. The CDR3 bases are TGCGCCAGCAGTCAAACGGGACTGGACTATGGCTACACCTTC. Amino acids: CASSQTGLDYGYTF.

V usage is TRBV25-1 and J usage is TRBJ2-6; 8 bases are a match to TRBD1. In germline, CDR1 is MGHDK, CDR2 SYGVNS. Unmatched junction bases numbered 2, after V lost 3 bases and J lost 4 bases. The CDR3 totals 15 residues. The CDR3 nucleotides are TGTGCCAGCAGTGACACAGGGGGAGGGGCCAACGTCCTGACTTTC. This encodes CASSDTGGGANVLTF. The full variable domain, completed using reference TRBV25-1 and TRBJ2-6, is EADIYQTPRYLVIGTGKKITLECSQTMGHDKMYWYQQDPGMELHLIHYSYGVNSTEKGDLSSESTVSRIRTEHFPLTLESARPSHTSQYLCASSDTGGGANVLTFGAGSRLTVL.

This chain links TRBV11-2 with TRBJ2-7; 9 nucleotides match TRBD1. Trimming cost V 5 bases and J 5 bases; bases outside gene matches: 4. From germline, CDR1 is SGHAT and CDR2 FQNNGV. This CDR3 region has 13 residues. In DNA form, the CDR3 reads TGTGCCAGCAGCCTTGGACAGGGGCACGAGCAGTACTTC. This gives the protein CASSLGQGHEQYF.

Comments on this clone: A read error may account for a junction end that differs from germline. The chain has TRBV6-5 and TRBJ1-2; the D is unclear. Germline V CDR1 and CDR2: MNHEY, SVGAGI. The CDR3 runs 14 residues. CDR3 loop: CTSSSTPHSYGYTF. The DNA for the CDR3 is TGTACCAGCAGTTCGACTCCCCACTCCTATGGCTACACCTTC.

The chain uses TRBV7-9 and TRBJ2-3; TRBD1 aligns across 10 bases. This CDR3 has 16 residues. V was clipped by 5 bases and J by 2 bases; unmatched bases: 7. Germline V CDR1 and CDR2: SEHNR, FQNEAQ (reference sequence). The CDR3 is CASSGSGTGDTDTQYF. In nucleotides, the CDR3 is TGTGCCAGCAGCGGGTCCGGGACAGGGGACACAGATACGCAGTATTTT.

This clone was seen once. V gene TRBV5-5 combines with J gene TRBJ2-7, with D possibly matching TRBD2 (6 bases). Germline CDR1 SGHKS, CDR2 YYEKEE (reference sequence). V was shortened by 0 bases and J by 4 bases, with 14 bases between the two germline ends. The CDR3 loop spans 15 amino acids. CDR3 in DNA: TGTGCCAGCAGCTTGGGGCCGGGAGCCCAGTACGAGCAGTACTTC. It yields the protein CASSLGPGAQYEQYF.

V and J are TRBV4-1 and TRBJ2-2, with 8 bases aligning to TRBD1. With V trimmed by 1 base and J by 5 bases, 3 bases remained unmatched. Looked up from germline, CDR1 is MGHRA and CDR2 is YSYEKL. The CDR3 spans 15 residues. The CDR3 loop reads CASSQGTGRTGELFF. The CDR3, as DNA: TGCGCCAGCAGCCAAGGGACAGGGAGGACCGGGGAGCTGTTTTTT.

On this clone itself: The junction and the germline gene differ at one end; a read error may be behind it. The rearrangement links TRBV7-9 to TRBJ1-1, with 12 bases lining up with TRBD1. The germline gives CDR1 SEHNR, CDR2 FQNEAQ (reference sequence). CDR3 length: 15 amino acids. The CDR3 reads CSSSPTGTGGEEAFF. In DNA form, the CDR3 reads TGTTCCAGCAGCCCGACCGGGACAGGGGGCGAAGAAGCTTTCTTT.

The CDR3 here is CASSFYASGGTDTQYF. CDR3 nucleotides: TGTGCCAGCAGCTTTTATGCTAGCGGGGGCACAGATACGCAGTATTTT. The chain carries TRBV7-9 and TRBJ2-3; TRBD2 matches at 9 bases. The germline V gene encodes CDR1 SEHNR and CDR2 FQNEAQ (reference sequence). CDR3 size: 16 residues. With 3 bases clipped from V and 1 base from J, the junction kept 5 bases outside the gene matches. The variable domain in full, completed from reference TRBV7-9 and TRBJ2-3, reads DTGVSQNPRHKITKRGQNVTFRCDPISEHNRLYWYRQTLGQGPEFLTYFQNEAQLEKSRLLSDRFSAERPKGSFSTLEIQRTEQGDSAMYLCASSFYASGGTDTQYFGPGTRLTVL.

The chain links TRBV11-2 to TRBJ2-5; 10 bases fit TRBD1. The junction had 11 bases not matched to a gene; V was cut back by 8 bases and J by 5 bases. Germline assignment: CDR1 SGHAT and CDR2 FQNNGV. The CDR3 length is 15 residues. CDR3 sequence: CASGTGTGAWETQYF. Here the CDR3 DNA reads TGTGCCAGCGGCACCGGGACAGGGGCTTGGGAGACCCAGTACTTC.

This chain uses TRBV11-3 with TRBJ2-7; no firm D call. V lost 1 base and J lost 3, with 7 bases in between. This CDR3 contains 13 residues. Germline values: CDR1 SGHNT, CDR2 YENEEA. CDR3 in DNA: TGTGCCAGCAGCTTAGGGGCTAACTACGAGCAGTACTTC. It translates to CASSLGANYEQYF.

The chain employs TRBV7-9 and TRBJ1-2; 10 nucleotides agree with TRBD1. In germline, CDR1 is SEHNR, CDR2 FQNEAQ (reference sequence). The CDR3 consists of 16 residues. The trim removed 0 bases at V and 2 bases at J, leaving 3 bases unmatched. CDR3 DNA sequence: TGTGCCAGCAGCTTAGCGTCGACAGGGGGCAACTATGGCTACACCTTC. Amino acids: CASSLASTGGNYGYTF.

This chain connects TRBV28 to TRBJ2-7, with 8 bases matching TRBD2. V lost 5 bases and J lost 3; bases outside the gene matches: 9. Germline CDR1 and CDR2: MDHEN and SYDVKM. The CDR3 has 15 amino acids. The CDR3 is CASSPPGGPGYEQYF. DNA for the CDR3: TGTGCCAGCAGTCCTCCGGGAGGGCCGGGCTACGAGCAGTACTTC.

V and J are TRBV5-6 and TRBJ2-5; D uncertain. From germline, CDR1 is SGHDT and CDR2 YYEEEE. Trimming stripped 0 bases from V and 5 bases from J, with 8 bases between. The CDR3 is 13 residues long. The CDR3 spells CASSLGFRETQYF. The CDR3, as DNA: TGTGCCAGCAGCTTGGGGTTCCGGGAGACCCAGTACTTC.

The chain links TRBV19 to TRBJ2-5, with a possible D match to TRBD2 (6 bases). Trimming shortened V by 3 bases and J by 1 base, and 12 bases separated the two germline ends. Looked up from germline, CDR1 is LNHDA and CDR2 is SQIVND (reference sequence). The CDR3 extends over 15 amino acids. The CDR3 here is CASSIWGETQETQYF. DNA for the CDR3: TGTGCCAGTAGTATTTGGGGGGAGACCCAAGAGACCCAGTACTTC.

As DNA, the CDR3 is TGCGCCAGCAGCTTGGTCTCTGGGGGCGAGAAGGGTAACTATGGCTACACCTTC. Amino acids: CASSLVSGGEKGNYGYTF. The genes are TRBV5-1 and TRBJ1-2, with a tentative D call TRBD1 (6 bases). The CDR3 sequence is 18 residues long. Trimming pared 0 bases from V and 1 base from J, leaving 19 bases between. Germline assignment: CDR1 SGHRS and CDR2 YFSETQ.

The chain combines TRBV19 with TRBJ2-7; 9 bases match TRBD1. This CDR3 is built from 14 residues. CDR1 LNHDA and CDR2 SQIVND come from the germline V gene (reference sequence). With 4 bases clipped from V and 3 bases from J, the junction kept 4 bases outside the gene matches. The CDR3 loop is CASSRTGEDYEQYF. CDR3 in DNA: TGTGCCAGTAGTAGGACAGGGGAGGACTACGAGCAGTACTTC.

The rearrangement uses TRBV5-1 and TRBJ2-1, with D possibly being TRBD2 (5 bases). Trimming cost V 0 bases and J 7 bases, with 14 bases left between them. This CDR3 comprises 15 residues. The germline CDR1 and CDR2 sequences are SGHRS and YFSETQ. CDR3 DNA sequence: TGCGCCAGCAGCTTGGTCCCGGGGATGGGGAATGAGCAGTTCTTC. Protein: CASSLVPGMGNEQFF. Drawing the rest from reference TRBV5-1 and TRBJ2-1, the complete variable domain is KAGVTQTPRYLIKTRGQQVTLSCSPISGHRSVSWYQQTPGQGLQFLFEYFSETQRNKGNFPGRFSGRQFSNSRSEMNVSTLELGDSALYLCASSLVPGMGNEQFFGPGTRLTVL.

The chain carries TRBV19 and TRBJ1-2; unclear D gene. Germline V gene data show CDR1 as LNHDA and CDR2 as SQIVND (reference sequence). This CDR3 comprises 16 residues. The ends were cut back, 4 bases at V and 4 bases at J, with 19 bases in the middle. CDR3 sequence reads: CASSTSVHLRGYGYTF. CDR3 nucleotides: TGTGCCAGTAGTACCTCGGTCCACCTGAGAGGCTATGGCTACACCTTC.

This chain connects TRBV6-6 to TRBJ1-1, with D uncertain. Deletions cut 0 bases from V and 5 bases from J, with 7 bases between. Germline V gene data show CDR1 as MNHNY and CDR2 as SVGAGI (reference sequence). This CDR3 contains 13 residues. CDR3 sequence reads: CASSYSTSTEAFF. The CDR3 DNA reads as TGTGCCAGCAGTTACTCGACTTCTACTGAAGCTTTCTTT.

The chain links TRBV6-5 to TRBJ2-3; 14 nucleotides agree with TRBD2. CDR1 is MNHEY and CDR2 is SVGAGI in the germline V gene. The trim removed 7 bases at V and 6 bases at J, leaving 3 bases unmatched. The length of the CDR3 is 14 residues. CDR3: CASKRLAGGDTQYF. CDR3 nucleotides: TGTGCCAGCAAGAGACTAGCGGGGGGGGATACGCAGTATTTT.

The V call is TRBV2, the J call TRBJ2-5, with a weak D call TRBD2 (5 bases). The germline V gene encodes CDR1 SNHLY and CDR2 FYNNEI. Trimming took off 6 bases at V and 11 bases at J, with 10 bases between the two ends. This CDR3 is 10 amino acids long. The CDR3 DNA reads TGTGCCAGCAGCGTGGCGGGTCAGTACTTC. Translation gives CASSVAGQYF.

Of note for this clone: At the DNA level, this CDR3 is encoded by other sequences in the same sample as well. This chain links TRBV5-1 with TRBJ2-6; the D gene is possibly TRBD2 (5 bases). From germline, CDR1 is SGHRS and CDR2 YFSETQ. Trimming left V 5 bases short and J 0 bases short, with 6 bases between. This CDR3 has 14 amino acids. Written as DNA, the CDR3 is TGCGCCAGCAGTGCGGGCTCTGGGGCCAACGTCCTGACTTTC. This translates into CASSAGSGANVLTF.

This clone was found once. This chain links TRBV5-5 with TRBJ2-2, with D unresolved. Trimming took off 4 bases at V and 1 base at J, with 2 bases between the two ends. The CDR3 loop spans 12 amino acids. Germline CDR1 reads SGHKS; CDR2 reads YYEKEE (reference sequence). CDR3 DNA: TGTGCCAGCAGCCTGAACACCGGGGAGCTGTTTTTT. Encoded protein: CASSLNTGELFF.

This chain joins TRBV9 and TRBJ2-7; 8 positions match TRBD1. Looked up from germline, CDR1 is SGDLS and CDR2 is YYNGEE. Losses at the gene ends were 4 bases for V and 3 bases for J; bases not matched to a gene: 9. CDR3 length: 15 amino acids. This chain's CDR3 is CASSPSGQVGYEQYF. The CDR3 bases are TGTGCCAGCAGCCCCTCGGGACAGGTCGGCTACGAGCAGTACTTC.

The genes are TRBV6-1 and TRBJ1-2; 12 bases are a match to TRBD1. This CDR3 comprises 14 residues. The V and J ends lost 10 bases and 4 bases, in that order; junction bases with no gene match: 7. Germline-derived CDR1 and CDR2 are MNHNS and SASEGT. The CDR3 coding sequence is TGTGCCACCGCCACGGGACAGGGGGCCTATGGCTACACCTTC. Translation: CATATGQGAYGYTF.

This chain uses TRBV4-3 with TRBJ2-5; a possible D gene is TRBD1 (6 bases). Trimming removed 0 bases at V and 1 base at J, with 9 bases between. The CDR3 spans 15 residues. CDR1 is LGHNA and CDR2 is YSLEER in the germline V gene. CDR3 sequence reads: CASSQDRGIQETQYF. CDR3 in DNA: TGCGCCAGCAGCCAAGATAGGGGGATCCAAGAGACCCAGTACTTC.